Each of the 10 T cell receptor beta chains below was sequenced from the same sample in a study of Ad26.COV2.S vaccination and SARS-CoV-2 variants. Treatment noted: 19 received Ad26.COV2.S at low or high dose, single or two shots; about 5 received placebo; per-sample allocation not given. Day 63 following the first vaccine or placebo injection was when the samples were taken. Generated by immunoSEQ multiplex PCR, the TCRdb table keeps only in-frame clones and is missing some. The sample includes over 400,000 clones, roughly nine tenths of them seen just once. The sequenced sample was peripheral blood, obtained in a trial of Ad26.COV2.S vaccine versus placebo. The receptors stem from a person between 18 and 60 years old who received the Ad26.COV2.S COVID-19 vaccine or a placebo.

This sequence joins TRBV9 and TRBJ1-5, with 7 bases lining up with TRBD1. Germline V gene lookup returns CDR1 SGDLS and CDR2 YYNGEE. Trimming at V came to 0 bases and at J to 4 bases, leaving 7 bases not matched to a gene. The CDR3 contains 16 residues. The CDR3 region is CASSVGAGGSNQPQHF. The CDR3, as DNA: TGTGCCAGCAGCGTAGGGGCAGGGGGTTCGAATCAGCCCCAGCATTTT.

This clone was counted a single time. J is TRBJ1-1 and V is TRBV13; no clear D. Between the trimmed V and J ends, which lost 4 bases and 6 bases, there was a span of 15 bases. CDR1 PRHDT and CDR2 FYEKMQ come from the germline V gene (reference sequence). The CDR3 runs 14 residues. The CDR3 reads CASSSSRLTAEAFF. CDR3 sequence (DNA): TGTGCCAGCAGCTCCTCACGCCTTACAGCTGAAGCTTTCTTT. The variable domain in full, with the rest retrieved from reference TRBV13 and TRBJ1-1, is AAGVIQSPRHLIKEKRETATLKCYPIPRHDTVYWYQQGPGQDPQFLISFYEKMQSDKGSIPDRFSAQQFSDYHSELNMSSLELGDSALYFCASSSSRLTAEAFFGQGTRLTVV.

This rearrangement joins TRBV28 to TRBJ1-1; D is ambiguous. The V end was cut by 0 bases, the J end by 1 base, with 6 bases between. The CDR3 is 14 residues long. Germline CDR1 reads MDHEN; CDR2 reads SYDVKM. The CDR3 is CASSLWEANTEAFF. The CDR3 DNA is TGTGCCAGCAGTTTATGGGAGGCGAACACTGAAGCTTTCTTT.

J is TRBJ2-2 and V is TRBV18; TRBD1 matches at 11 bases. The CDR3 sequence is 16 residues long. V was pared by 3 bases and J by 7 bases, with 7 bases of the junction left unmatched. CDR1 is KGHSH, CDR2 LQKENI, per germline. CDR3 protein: CASSPTDRGLIGELFF. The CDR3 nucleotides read TGTGCCAGCTCACCCACGGACAGGGGGCTTATCGGGGAGCTGTTTTTT.

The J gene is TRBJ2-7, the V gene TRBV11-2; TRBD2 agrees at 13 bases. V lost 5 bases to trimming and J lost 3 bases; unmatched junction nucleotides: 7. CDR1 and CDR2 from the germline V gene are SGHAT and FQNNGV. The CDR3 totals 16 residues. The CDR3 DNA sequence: TGTGCCAGCAGCCTCCGGACTAGCGGGGGACACTACGAGCAGTACTTC. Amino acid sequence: CASSLRTSGGHYEQYF.

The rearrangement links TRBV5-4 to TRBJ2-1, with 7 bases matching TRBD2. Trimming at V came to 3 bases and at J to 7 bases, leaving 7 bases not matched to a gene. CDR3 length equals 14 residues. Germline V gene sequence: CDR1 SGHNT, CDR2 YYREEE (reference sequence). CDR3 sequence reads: CASSSMGGTNEQFF. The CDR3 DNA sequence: TGTGCCAGCAGCTCGATGGGGGGGACTAATGAGCAGTTCTTC. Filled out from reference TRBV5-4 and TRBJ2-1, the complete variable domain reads ETGVTQSPTHLIKTRGQQVTLRCSSQSGHNTVSWYQQALGQGPQFIFQYYREEENGRGNFPPRFSGLQFPNYSSELNVNALELDDSALYLCASSSMGGTNEQFFGPGTRLTVL.

CDR3 sequence (DNA): TGTGCCAGCTCAACAAATAAGAACACTGAAGCTTTCTTT. As protein: CASSTNKNTEAFF. The rearrangement uses TRBV18 and TRBJ1-1; no reliable D call. V was shortened by 5 bases and J by 1 base, with 8 bases between the two germline ends. The CDR3 totals 13 residues. Germline CDR1 and CDR2: KGHSH and LQKENI. The full variable domain, with the rest looked up from reference TRBV18 and TRBJ1-1, is NAGVMQNPRHLVRRRGQEARLRCSPMKGHSHVYWYRQLPEEGLKFMVYLQKENIIDESGMPKERFSAEFPKEGPSILRIQQVVRGDSAAYFCASSTNKNTEAFFGQGTRLTVV.

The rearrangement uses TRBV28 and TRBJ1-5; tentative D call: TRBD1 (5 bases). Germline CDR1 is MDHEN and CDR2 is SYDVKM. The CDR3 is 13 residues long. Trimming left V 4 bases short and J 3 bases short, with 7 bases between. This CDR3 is CASSWTLNQPQHF. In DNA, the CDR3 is TGTGCCAGCAGTTGGACACTCAATCAGCCCCAGCATTTT.

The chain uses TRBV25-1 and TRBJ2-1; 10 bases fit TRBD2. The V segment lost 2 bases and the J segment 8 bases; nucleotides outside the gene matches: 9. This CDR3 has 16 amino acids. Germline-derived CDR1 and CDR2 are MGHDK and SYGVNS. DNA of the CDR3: TGTGCCAGCAGTGAACCAAGCGGGAGGGCCGGCGATGAGCAGTTCTTC. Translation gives CASSEPSGRAGDEQFF.

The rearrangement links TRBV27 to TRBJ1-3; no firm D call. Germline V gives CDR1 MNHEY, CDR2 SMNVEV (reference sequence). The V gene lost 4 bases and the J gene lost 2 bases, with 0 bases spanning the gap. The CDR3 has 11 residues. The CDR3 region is CASSSGNTIYF. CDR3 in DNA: TGTGCCAGCAGTTCTGGAAACACCATATATTTT.